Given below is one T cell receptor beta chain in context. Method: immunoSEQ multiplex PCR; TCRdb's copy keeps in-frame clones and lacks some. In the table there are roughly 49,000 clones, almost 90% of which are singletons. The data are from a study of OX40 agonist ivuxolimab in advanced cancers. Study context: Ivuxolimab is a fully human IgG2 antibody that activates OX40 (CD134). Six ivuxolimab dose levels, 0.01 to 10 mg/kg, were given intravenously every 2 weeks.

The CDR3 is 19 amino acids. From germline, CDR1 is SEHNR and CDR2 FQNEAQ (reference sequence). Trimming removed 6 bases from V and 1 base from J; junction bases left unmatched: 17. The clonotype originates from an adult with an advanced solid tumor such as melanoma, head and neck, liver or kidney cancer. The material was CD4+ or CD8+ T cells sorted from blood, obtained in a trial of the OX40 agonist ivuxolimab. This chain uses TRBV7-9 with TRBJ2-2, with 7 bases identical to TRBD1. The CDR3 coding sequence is TGTGCCAGCAGGGATTCCCGGGACAGTTCCACTTTGAACACCGGGGAGCTGTTTTTT. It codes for CASRDSRDSSTLNTGELFF.